One and the same sample provided the 32 T cell receptor beta chains below, sequenced in a study of T cells in Graves' hyperthyroidism and ophthalmopathy. TCR beta CDR3 regions were amplified from RNA. The primer set for the first-round RT-PCR of the TCR CDR3 was HTBI. TCRdb ran MiXCR on the multiplex PCR reads and lists one entry per CDR3 protein. The repertoire holds 300,000 to 400,000 distinct CDR3 sequences, less than 20% seen once, with over 35% in the top ten. Sequencing was done on a sample of blood. Every receptor here comes from a man younger than 35 with Graves' ophthalmopathy.

Ten or more counts support this clonotype. The gene calls are TRBV20-1 and TRBJ2-5; 11 positions agree with TRBD2. J gave up 1 base and V 6 bases, and 10 bases lay outside the gene matches. The CDR3 spans 16 residues. The germline V gene encodes CDR1 DFQATT and CDR2 SNEGSKA (reference sequence). This CDR3 reads CSALPHSGGAQETQYF. For the CDR3, the DNA is TGCAGTGCCCTCCCCCATAGCGGGGGGGCCCAAGAGACCCAGTACTTC.

The rearrangement links TRBV5-6 to TRBJ2-1; D is ambiguous. The CDR3 has 12 amino acids. CDR1 and CDR2 (germline): SGHDT, YYEEEE. With 1 base removed from V and 6 bases from J, the gap between germline ends came to 5 bases. The CDR3, as DNA: TGTGCCAGCAGCTTGATGACCAATGAGCAGTTCTTC. Protein product: CASSLMTNEQFF.

This clonotype appeared many times. V is TRBV5-6 and J is TRBJ2-5, with D perhaps matching TRBD1 (5 bases). Trimming cost V 7 bases and J 3 bases, with 10 bases left between them. The CDR3 loop spans 12 amino acids. The V gene's germline CDR1 is SGHDT and CDR2 YYEEEE. The chain's CDR3 is CASLVREETQYF. The CDR3 DNA sequence: TGTGCCAGCTTGGTCAGGGAAGAGACCCAGTACTTC. Filled out from reference TRBV5-6 and TRBJ2-5, the complete variable domain reads DAGVTQSPTHLIKTRGQQVTLRCSPKSGHDTVSWYQQALGQGPQFIFQYYEEEERQRGNFPDRFSGHQFPNYSSELNVNALLLGDSALYLCASLVREETQYFGPGTRLLVL.

There are a few counts of this clonotype. Germline is not matched at one junction end, which may reflect a read error. This chain joins TRBV7-7 and TRBJ2-5; maybe TRBD1 (6 bases). Germline CDR1 reads SSHAT; CDR2 reads FNYEAQ (reference sequence). The CDR3 length is 16 residues. The CDR3 DNA sequence: TGTGCTAGCAGCTATGGCCACAAGACAGGCCAGGAGACCCAGTACTTC. Translating gives CASSYGHKTGQETQYF. The whole variable domain, remainder taken from reference TRBV7-7 and TRBJ2-5, is GAGVSQSPRYKVTKRGQDVTLRCDPISSHATLYWYQQALGQGPEFLTYFNYEAQPDKSGLPSDRFSAERPEGSISTLTIQRTEQRDSAMYRCASSYGHKTGQETQYFGPGTRLLVL.

This clonotype appeared many times. The genes are TRBV5-1 and TRBJ1-1; TRBD1 is a possible D gene (5 bases). V was clipped by 1 base and J by 3 bases, with 13 bases between them. The CDR3 covers 15 residues. Germline assignment: CDR1 SGHRS and CDR2 YFSETQ. CDR3 sequence: CASSLFGGADTEAFF. CDR3 DNA: TGCGCCAGCAGCTTGTTTGGGGGAGCGGACACTGAAGCTTTCTTT.

This clonotype has only a few counts. A read error may be the cause here, since a much bigger clone is one base away. The V call is TRBV3-1, the J call TRBJ1-1; TRBD1 agrees at 7 bases. V lost 1 base, J lost 4 bases, and 9 bases stayed unmatched. The CDR3 runs 16 residues. Germline V gives CDR1 LGHDT, CDR2 YNNKEL (reference sequence). In DNA form, the CDR3 reads TGTGCCAGCAGCCAAGGGGACAGCCTGACGAGCACTGAAGCTTTCTTT. This gives the protein CASSQGDSLTSTEAFF.

The J gene is TRBJ2-1, the V gene TRBV6-1, with 7 bases matching TRBD2. Germline V gene data show CDR1 as MNHNS and CDR2 as SASEGT. This CDR3 has 14 amino acids. V lost 5 bases, J lost 7 bases, and 8 bases stayed unmatched. In nucleotides, the CDR3 is TGTGCCAGCAGTATAGTGGGGGGGGGGAATGAGCAGTTCTTC. Translation gives CASSIVGGGNEQFF.

This chain uses TRBV5-1 with TRBJ1-1; tentative D call: TRBD1 (6 bases). V was clipped by 4 bases and J by 7 bases, with 14 bases between them. In germline, CDR1 is SGHRS, CDR2 YFSETQ. The CDR3 is made up of 13 amino acids. Here the CDR3 DNA reads TGCGCCAGCAGCCTCAGTGACAGGATTGAAGCTTTCTTT. This translates into CASSLSDRIEAFF.

This clonotype occurred a few times. V gene TRBV19 combines with J gene TRBJ2-1; D is possibly TRBD1 (6 bases). V gave up 7 bases and J gave up 2 bases, with 12 bases separating them. The CDR3 length is 14 residues. CDR1 is LNHDA, CDR2 SQIVND, per germline (reference sequence). CDR3 region: CASTKEGAYNEQFF. CDR3 bases: TGTGCCAGTACTAAAGAGGGGGCCTACAATGAGCAGTTCTTC.

This sequence joins TRBV6-7 and TRBJ2-7; 8 bases agree with TRBD2. TRBV6-7 falls under the ORF class, with uncertain function. The V and J ends lost 7 bases and 5 bases, in that order; junction bases with no gene match: 16. The CDR3 loop spans 16 amino acids. The CDR3 DNA reads as TGTGCCAGCACCTTTTCAGCGGGGGATGTTAGCGACGAGCAGTACTTC. This codes for CASTFSAGDVSDEQYF.

The rearrangement joins TRBV9 to TRBJ2-7; D not resolved. Per germline, CDR1 SGDLS and CDR2 YYNGEE. The CDR3 covers 11 residues. Between the trimmed V and J ends, which lost 0 bases and 6 bases, there was a span of 4 bases. This CDR3 reads CASSVGTEQYF. In DNA, the CDR3 is TGTGCCAGCAGCGTAGGTACCGAGCAGTACTTC.

This clonotype has at least ten counts. V and J are TRBV11-2 and TRBJ2-3; 9 bases align to TRBD2. V was pared by 5 bases and J by 2 bases, with 11 bases of the junction left unmatched. The germline V gene encodes CDR1 SGHAT and CDR2 FQNNGV. The CDR3 sequence is 17 residues long. The DNA for the CDR3 is TGTGCCAGCAGCCCGGGTTGGGCGGGGGGGGTCACAGATACGCAGTATTTT. Translated, it gives CASSPGWAGGVTDTQYF. Full variable domain (rest looked up from reference TRBV11-2 and TRBJ2-3): EAGVAQSPRYKIIEKRQSVAFWCNPISGHATLYWYQQILGQGPKLLIQFQNNGVVDDSQLPKDRFSAERLKGVDSTLKIQPAKLEDSAVYLCASSPGWAGGVTDTQYFGPGTRLTVL.

This chain uses TRBV15 with TRBJ1-2; 9 bases map to TRBD1. There are 15 residues in the CDR3. J gave up 8 bases and V 3 bases, and 10 bases lay outside the gene matches. CDR1 is LNHNV and CDR2 is YYDKDF in the germline V gene (reference sequence). CDR3 loop: CATSSSGTGKYGYTF. The CDR3 DNA reads as TGTGCCACCAGCAGCTCCGGGACAGGGAAATACGGCTACACCTTC.

Ten or more counts support this clonotype. V usage is TRBV29-1 and J usage is TRBJ2-7; D is unclear. This CDR3 has 13 amino acids. Germline CDR1 SQVTM, CDR2 ANQGSEA. Trimming shortened V by 0 bases and J by 0 bases, and 6 bases separated the two germline ends. The CDR3 region is CSVEESGSYEQYF. CDR3 bases: TGCAGCGTTGAAGAGAGTGGCTCCTACGAGCAGTACTTC.

This clonotype has only a few counts. The chain joins TRBV9 to TRBJ2-7; the match to TRBD1 covers 8 bases. CDR1 is SGDLS, CDR2 YYNGEE, per germline. This CDR3 is 14 amino acids long. The J segment lost 4 bases and the V segment lost 3 bases, leaving 6 bases of the junction unmatched. This CDR3 is CASSEGQAGYEQYF. DNA of the CDR3: TGTGCCAGCAGCGAGGGACAGGCTGGTTACGAGCAGTACTTC.

This clonotype was recorded at least ten times. The chain recombines TRBV20-1 with TRBJ1-1; a weak D match, TRBD1 (5 bases). Germline-derived CDR1 and CDR2 are DFQATT and SNEGSKA (reference sequence). The CDR3 totals 16 residues. Trimming stripped 7 bases from V and 1 base from J, with 22 bases between. The CDR3 coding sequence is TGCAGTGTTTCTGGGACGGGGACGACTTCGAACACTGAAGCTTTCTTT. Translating gives CSVSGTGTTSNTEAFF.

This clonotype was detected ten times or more. The chain uses TRBV2 and TRBJ1-6; TRBD1 aligns across 7 bases. Germline V gene lookup returns CDR1 SNHLY and CDR2 FYNNEI. The J segment lost 10 bases and the V segment lost 7 bases, leaving 13 bases of the junction unmatched. The CDR3 is 15 residues long. The CDR3 DNA reads as TGTGCCAGCATCCCCCAAGGGGGCCTAGGATCACCCCTCCACTTT. Translation gives CASIPQGGLGSPLHF.

This clonotype was seen a few times. The CDR3 is CSAQRGVDSPLHF. The CDR3 coding sequence is TGCAGTGCCCAGCGGGGAGTTGATTCACCCCTCCACTTT. The chain employs TRBV20-1 and TRBJ1-6; D gene uncertain. CDR1 and CDR2 (germline): DFQATT, SNEGSKA (reference sequence). The germline V and J ends were trimmed by 6 bases and 8 bases, with 14 bases remaining between them. This CDR3 region has 13 residues.

This sequence joins TRBV7-2 and TRBJ2-7; 11 nucleotides agree with TRBD2. With V trimmed by 0 bases and J by 7 bases, 8 bases remained unmatched. Germline V gene lookup returns CDR1 SGHTA and CDR2 FQGNSA. CDR3 length: 16 amino acids. CDR3 in amino acids: CASSLAVLAGAGEQYF. For the CDR3, the DNA is TGTGCCAGCAGCTTAGCGGTACTAGCGGGAGCGGGTGAGCAGTACTTC. Variable domain in full (rest from reference TRBV7-2 and TRBJ2-7): GAGVSQSPSNKVTEKGKDVELRCDPISGHTALYWYRQSLGQGLEFLIYFQGNSAPDKSGLPSDRFSAERTGGSVSTLTIQRTQQEDSAVYLCASSLAVLAGAGEQYFGPGTRLTVT.

This clonotype has ten or more counts. The chain employs TRBV27 and TRBJ2-1, with D maybe TRBD2 (6 bases). Per germline, CDR1 MNHEY and CDR2 SMNVEV (reference sequence). V was shortened by 1 base and J by 7 bases, with 17 bases between the two germline ends. This CDR3 is 16 amino acids long. Here the CDR3 DNA reads TGTGCCAGCAGTTTATACACGGGGGACTTTCTGAATGAGCAGTTCTTC. Translation: CASSLYTGDFLNEQFF.

This clonotype was picked up many times. The CDR3 DNA follows: TGTGCCAGCAGCTTCGACAGTAACACTGAAGCTTTCTTT. Its protein product is CASSFDSNTEAFF. The rearrangement links TRBV7-9 to TRBJ1-1, with a possible D match to TRBD1 (5 bases). The CDR3 consists of 13 residues. Germline CDR1 is SEHNR and CDR2 is FQNEAQ (reference sequence). V lost 3 bases, J lost 2 bases, and 7 bases lay in between.

This clonotype has a handful of counts. V is TRBV18 and J is TRBJ2-3, with no clear D. The V gene's germline CDR1 is KGHSH and CDR2 LQKENI. V lost 3 bases, J lost 6 bases, and 19 bases lay in between. The CDR3 covers 16 residues. CDR3 in amino acids: CASSPAEAPEGDTQYF. The CDR3 DNA follows: TGTGCCAGCTCACCCGCCGAGGCGCCGGAAGGGGATACGCAGTATTTT.

In DNA, the CDR3 is TGTGCCAGCAGTGGGTCGGAGAGGGTCAATCAGCCCCAGCATTTT. Encoded protein: CASSGSERVNQPQHF. The genes are TRBV28 and TRBJ1-5; no clear D. The germline CDR1 and CDR2 sequences are MDHEN and SYDVKM. V dropped 5 bases and J dropped 3 bases, with 14 bases sitting between them. The CDR3 has 15 residues.

The V and J genes are TRBV5-4 and TRBJ2-2, with 7 nucleotides matching TRBD2. After removal of 3 bases from V and 7 bases from J, the junction contained 3 bases not matched to a gene. Germline-derived CDR1 and CDR2 are SGHNT and YYREEE (reference sequence). The CDR3 consists of 13 residues. The CDR3: CASSSPGGGELFF. The CDR3 region has the DNA TGTGCCAGCAGCTCCCCGGGGGGCGGGGAGCTGTTTTTT.

About this clonotype itself: This may be a read error, as it is one base from a much larger clone. In this CDR3 the conserved last residue, phenylalanine or tryptophan, is missing, so a read error is likely. The gene calls are TRBV6-1 and TRBJ2-3; D possibly matches TRBD1 or TRBD2 (5 bases each). V lost 4 bases to trimming and J lost 4 bases, with 18 bases between them. This CDR3 has 16 amino acids. Germline V gene lookup returns CDR1 MNHNS and CDR2 SASEGT. The CDR3, as DNA: TGTGCCAGCAGTGCACAGGCCCCCGGGGCGTCAGATACGCAGTATTCT. Its protein product is CASSAQAPGASDTQYS.

V and J are TRBV20-1 and TRBJ2-1, with D perhaps matching TRBD2 (7 bases). The V end lost 0 bases, the J end lost 4 bases, and 19 bases lay between the germline ends. This CDR3 has 17 amino acids. CDR1 DFQATT and CDR2 SNEGSKA come from the germline V gene (reference sequence). CDR3 DNA: TGCAGTGCTAGAGATCGGCGAGGGAGGGGGGGGTACAATGAGCAGTTCTTC. Protein product: CSARDRRGRGGYNEQFF.

The sample holds many counts of this clonotype. The chain combines TRBV12-3 or TRBV12-4 with TRBJ1-2; 12 bases agree with TRBD1. V gave up 7 bases and J gave up 8 bases; unmatched junction bases: 17. This CDR3 has 17 amino acids. The CDR3 DNA follows: TGTGCCAGCACCCCCGGGACAGGGGGCGGCAAAACGTTAGGCTACACCTTC. As protein: CASTPGTGGGKTLGYTF.

The V and J genes are TRBV6-5 and TRBJ1-1, with D unclear. V lost 2 bases and J lost 4, with 11 bases in between. The CDR3 is 14 amino acids. Germline CDR1 is MNHEY and CDR2 is SVGAGI. The CDR3 coding sequence is TGTGCCAGCAGTTACCCCGAACAGAGCACTGAAGCTTTCTTT. Residues: CASSYPEQSTEAFF.

V gene TRBV4-1 combines with J gene TRBJ2-7; D not resolved. CDR1 MGHRA and CDR2 YSYEKL come from the germline V gene. The germline V and J ends were trimmed by 5 bases and 6 bases, with 14 bases remaining between them. The CDR3 has 13 residues. The CDR3: CASSSRQVGEQYF. Written as DNA, the CDR3 is TGCGCCAGCAGCTCCCGGCAGGTGGGCGAGCAGTACTTC.

This clonotype has just a few counts. V usage is TRBV5-6 and J usage is TRBJ2-7; the D gene is possibly TRBD2 (6 bases). The CDR3 consists of 15 residues. Looked up from germline, CDR1 is SGHDT and CDR2 is YYEEEE. Trimming took 1 base from V and 0 from J, leaving 11 bases between them. CDR3 in DNA: TGTGCCAGCAGCTTGTCGTTCGGGAGCTCCTACGAGCAGTACTTC. Translating gives CASSLSFGSSYEQYF.

The J gene is TRBJ1-1, the V gene TRBV11-2; no clear D. CDR3 length: 11 residues. Germline V gene lookup returns CDR1 SGHAT and CDR2 FQNNGV. The V gene lost 3 bases and the J gene lost 7 bases, with 6 bases spanning the gap. The CDR3 protein is CASSFDLEAFF. CDR3 nucleotides: TGTGCCAGCAGCTTCGACCTTGAAGCTTTCTTT. Together with reference TRBV11-2 and TRBJ1-1, the CDR3 gives the full variable domain: EAGVAQSPRYKIIEKRQSVAFWCNPISGHATLYWYQQILGQGPKLLIQFQNNGVVDDSQLPKDRFSAERLKGVDSTLKIQPAKLEDSAVYLCASSFDLEAFFGQGTRLTVV.

This clonotype turned up a few times. This rearrangement joins TRBV28 to TRBJ2-1, with D possibly being TRBD1 (6 bases). The length of the CDR3 is 16 residues. Germline-derived CDR1 and CDR2 are MDHEN and SYDVKM. V shed 2 bases and J shed 0 bases, with 11 bases lying between them. CDR3: CASSLAGANSYNEQFF. The CDR3 DNA is TGTGCCAGCAGTTTAGCAGGGGCCAACTCCTACAATGAGCAGTTCTTC.